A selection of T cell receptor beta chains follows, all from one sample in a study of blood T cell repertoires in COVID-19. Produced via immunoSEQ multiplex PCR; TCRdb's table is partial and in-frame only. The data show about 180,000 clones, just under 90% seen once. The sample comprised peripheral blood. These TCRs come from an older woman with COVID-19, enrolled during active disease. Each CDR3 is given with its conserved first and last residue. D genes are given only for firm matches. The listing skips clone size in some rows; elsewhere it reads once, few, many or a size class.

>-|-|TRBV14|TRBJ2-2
TGTGCCAGCAGCCAAGTCAGGGTCGCGAACACCGGGGAGCTGTTTTTT
CASSQVRVANTGELFF
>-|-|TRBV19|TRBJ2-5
TGTGCCAGTAGTATGCCCGGGGGTAGCGGAGAGACCCAGTACTTC
CASSMPGGSGETQYF
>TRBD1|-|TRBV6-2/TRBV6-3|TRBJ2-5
TGTGCCAGCAGTCTCGACGCCCCCGGGACAGGGGGTCAAGAGACCCAGTACTTC
CASSLDAPGTGGQETQYF
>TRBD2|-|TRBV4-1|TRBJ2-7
TGCGCCAGCAGCCAAGATTTCGGTAGCGGGAGTTTCTACGAGCAGTACTTC
CASSQDFGSGSFYEQYF
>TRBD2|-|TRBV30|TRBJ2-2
TGTGCCTGGTCGGGGACTACCACCGGGGAGCTGTTTTTT
CAWSGTTTGELFF
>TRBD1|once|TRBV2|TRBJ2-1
TGTGCCAGCAGAAAAGACAGGGGGCTTGGGGATGAGCAGTTCTTC
CASRKDRGLGDEQFF
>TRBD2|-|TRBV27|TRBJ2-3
TGTGCCAGCAGTTTTCGGGCTAGCGGGAGGGCCGCTGATACGCAGTATTTT
CASSFRASGRAADTQYF
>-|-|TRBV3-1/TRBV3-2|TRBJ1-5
TGTGCCAGCAGCCAAAGCGGGTCCGGGCAGCCCCAGCATTTT
CASSQSGSGQPQHF
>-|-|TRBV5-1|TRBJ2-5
TGCGCCAGCAGCTTGGGTCGCTATGGAGAGACCCAGTACTTC
CASSLGRYGETQYF
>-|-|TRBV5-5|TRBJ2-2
TGTGCCAGCAGCTTGGGTCTGAACACCGGGGAGCTGTTTTTT
CASSLGLNTGELFF
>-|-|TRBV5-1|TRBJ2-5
TGCGCCAGCAGCTTGGTTGCAGGGCCCCAAGAGACCCAGTACTTC
CASSLVAGPQETQYF
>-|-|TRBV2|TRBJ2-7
TGTGCCAGCAAGAGAGGCTCCTACGAGCAGTACTTC
CASKRGSYEQYF
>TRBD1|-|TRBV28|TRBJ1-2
TGTGCCAGCAGCAAGCTAGGACAGGGGGGCTATGGCTACACCTTC
CASSKLGQGGYGYTF
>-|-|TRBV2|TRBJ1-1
TGTGCCAGCAGGACAGGGAACACTGAAGCTTTCTTT
CASRTGNTEAFF
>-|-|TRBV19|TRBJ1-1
TGTGCCAGTAGTATAGGGCGATTCTTGACAGGGAACACTGAAGCTTTCTTT
CASSIGRFLTGNTEAFF
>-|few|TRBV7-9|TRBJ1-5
TGTGCCAGCAGCTTAGAGCCTGGTCAGCCCCAGCATTTT
CASSLEPGQPQHF
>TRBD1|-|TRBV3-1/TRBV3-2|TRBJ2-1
TGTGCCAGCAGCCAAGATTGGGACAGGGAAAATGAGCAGTTCTTC
CASSQDWDRENEQFF
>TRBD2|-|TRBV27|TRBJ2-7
TGTGCCAGCCGTGCTCTATGGACCTCGACTAGCGGGTCTACCTACGAGCAGTACTTC
CASRALWTSTSGSTYEQYF
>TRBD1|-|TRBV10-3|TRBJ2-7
TGTGCCATCAGTGTGGGGGACAGGGGGCGGGAGCAGTACTTC
CAISVGDRGREQYF
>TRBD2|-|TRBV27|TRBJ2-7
TGTGCCAGCAGTTTAGGTTTATTAGCGGGACCCTACGAGCAGTACTTC
CASSLGLLAGPYEQYF
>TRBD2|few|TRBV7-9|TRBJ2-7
TGTGCCAGCAGCTCCATAGCGGGCCCTGTCTCCTACGAGCAGTACTTC
CASSSIAGPVSYEQYF
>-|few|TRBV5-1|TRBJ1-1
TGCGCCAGCAGCCAATCCGGGGGTAGCACTGAAGCTTTCTTT
CASSQSGGSTEAFF
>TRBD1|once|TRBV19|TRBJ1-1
TGTGCCAGTAGTTTCCGAGGGACAGGTGGAAGGGATGAAGCTTTCTTT
CASSFRGTGGRDEAFF
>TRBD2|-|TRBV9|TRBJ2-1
TGTGCCAGCAGCGGGGGACTAGCGGGGAATGAGCAGTTCTTC
CASSGGLAGNEQFF
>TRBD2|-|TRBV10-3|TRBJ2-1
TGTGCCATCAGTGCCCTTCGGGCGGGAGAAGGGGAGCAGTTCTTC
CAISALRAGEGEQFF
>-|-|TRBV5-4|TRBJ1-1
TGTGCCAGCAGCTTGGCGCAGGTGAACACTGAAGCTTTCTTT
CASSLAQVNTEAFF
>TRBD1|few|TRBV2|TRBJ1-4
TGTGCCAGCAGTGAAGACAGGGGGCAAGAAAAACTGTTTTTT
CASSEDRGQEKLFF
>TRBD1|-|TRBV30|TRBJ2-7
TGTGCCTGGAGCAGGGACAGGGCGGACGAGCAGTACTTC
CAWSRDRADEQYF
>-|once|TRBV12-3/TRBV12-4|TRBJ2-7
TGTGCCAGCAAGTCGGACAGCATCTACGAGCAGTACTTC
CASKSDSIYEQYF
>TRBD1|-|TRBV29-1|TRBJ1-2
TGCAGCGTTGATGGTGGACAGGGGGACGGTGGCTACACCTTC
CSVDGGQGDGGYTF
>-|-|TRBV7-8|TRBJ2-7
TGTGCCAGCAGCCGAAATTTCGACGAGCAGTACTTC
CASSRNFDEQYF
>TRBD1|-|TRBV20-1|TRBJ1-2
TGCAGTGCTATGACAGGGCGCGGCTACACCTTC
CSAMTGRGYTF
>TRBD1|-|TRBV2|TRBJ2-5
TGTGCCAGCTCACGGGACAGGGTATCGCAAGAGACCCAGTACTTC
CASSRDRVSQETQYF
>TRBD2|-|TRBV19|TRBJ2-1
TGTGCCAGTAGTCCCGGGACTACGCTCCGCAATGAGCAGTTCTTC
CASSPGTTLRNEQFF
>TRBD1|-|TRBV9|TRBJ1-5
TGTGCCAGCAGCGTGGGACAGCCAAATCAGCCCCAGCATTTT
CASSVGQPNQPQHF
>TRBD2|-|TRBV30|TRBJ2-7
TGTGCCTGGAGAGCGAGCGGGGCCTCCTACGAGCAGTACTTC
CAWRASGASYEQYF
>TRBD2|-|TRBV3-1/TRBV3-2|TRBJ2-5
TGTGCCAGCAGCCAAGACAGGACTAGCGGGAGGTGGGTGGAGACCCAGTACTTC
CASSQDRTSGRWVETQYF
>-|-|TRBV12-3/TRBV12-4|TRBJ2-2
TGTGCCAGCAGTCAGGACGGGAGCGGGGAGCTGTTTTTT
CASSQDGSGELFF
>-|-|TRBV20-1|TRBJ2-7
TGCAGTGCTAGTCCGGGGACCTACGAGCAGTACTTC
CSASPGTYEQYF
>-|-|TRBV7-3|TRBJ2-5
TGTGCCAGCAGCTCGGGACACAAGGAGACCCAGTACTTC
CASSSGHKETQYF
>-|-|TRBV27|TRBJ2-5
TGTGCCAGCAGTACCTCCCCAGTACCCCAAGAGACCCAGTACTTC
CASSTSPVPQETQYF
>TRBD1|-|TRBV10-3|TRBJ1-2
TGTGCCATCAGTACTTTGGGACAGGGCCATGGCTACACCTTC
CAISTLGQGHGYTF
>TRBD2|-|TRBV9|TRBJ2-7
TGTGCCAGCAGCGAGGGACTAGCGGGAGGGTCCTCCTACGAGCAGTACTTC
CASSEGLAGGSSYEQYF